Each of the 20 T cell receptor beta chains below was sequenced from the same sample in a study of long-term antiretroviral therapy in people with HIV. They ran version v3.0 of the immunoSEQ assay at survey level. Produced via immunoSEQ multiplex PCR; TCRdb's table is partial and in-frame only. This sample yields about 33,000 clones, of which 90% to 97% are seen a single time; roughly 2.3% belongs to the top ten. This sample comprised unsorted PBMCs, obtained 6.6 years after starting antiretroviral therapy. The receptors here all came from a man younger than 45 with HIV.

This clone has just one count. CDR3 in amino acids: CASRRSKTGANVLTF. The CDR3 DNA sequence: TGTGCCAGCAGACGTAGTAAAACTGGGGCCAACGTCCTGACTTTC. The chain combines TRBV6-5 with TRBJ2-6; the D is unclear. V gave up 6 bases and J gave up 2 bases, with 11 bases separating them. The CDR3 is made up of 15 amino acids. Germline values: CDR1 MNHEY, CDR2 SVGAGI.

This rearrangement joins TRBV5-1 to TRBJ2-3; no clear D gene. The CDR3 has 17 amino acids. Germline V gene data show CDR1 as SGHRS and CDR2 as YFSETQ. V was pared by 2 bases and J by 2 bases, with 18 bases between. The CDR3 DNA sequence: TGCGCCAGCAGCTTCGGTAACCCTACCGTAAACACAGATACGCAGTATTTT. It yields the protein CASSFGNPTVNTDTQYF.

V is TRBV18 and J is TRBJ1-2; 10 nucleotides align to TRBD1. There are 13 residues in the CDR3. Germline assignment: CDR1 KGHSH and CDR2 LQKENI. Trimming took 6 bases from V and 6 from J; bases not matched to a gene: 4. This chain's CDR3 is CASSRQGADGYTF. The CDR3 nucleotides are TGTGCCAGCTCCAGACAGGGGGCGGATGGCTACACCTTC.

The chain has TRBV6-5 and TRBJ1-2; D is undetermined. The CDR3 covers 13 residues. Trimming shortened V by 2 bases and J by 2 bases, and 6 bases separated the two germline ends. Germline V CDR1 and CDR2: MNHEY, SVGAGI. CDR3 loop: CASSYIGNYGYTF. The CDR3 DNA follows: TGTGCCAGCAGTTACATTGGGAACTATGGCTACACCTTC.

This chain joins TRBV6-5 and TRBJ1-2; D is possibly TRBD1 (6 bases). There are 16 residues in the CDR3. From germline, CDR1 is MNHEY and CDR2 SVGAGI. The germline V and J ends were trimmed by 0 bases and 2 bases, with 13 bases remaining between them. CDR3 amino acids: CASSYSIQGFNYGYTF. The DNA of the CDR3 is TGTGCCAGCAGTTACTCAATACAGGGATTCAACTATGGCTACACCTTC.

The chain has TRBV19 and TRBJ2-1, with TRBD2 matching over 9 bases. Trimming took 3 bases from V and 7 from J; bases not matched to a gene: 16. CDR3 size: 18 residues. Germline loops: CDR1 LNHDA, CDR2 SQIVND (reference sequence). CDR3 bases: TGTGCCAGTAGTATTGGCGGGGGGGTAGCGGGAGAGGGGAATGAGCAGTTCTTC. This codes for CASSIGGGVAGEGNEQFF.

The genes are TRBV5-5 and TRBJ2-7; D unclear. CDR1 and CDR2 from the germline V gene are SGHKS and YYEKEE (reference sequence). Trimming took 5 bases from V and 2 from J, leaving 5 bases between them. This CDR3 contains 11 residues. The CDR3 DNA sequence: TGTGCCAGCAGTCCTGCCTACGAGCAGTACTTC. This sequence encodes CASSPAYEQYF.

The chain recombines TRBV14 with TRBJ1-3, with D possibly being TRBD1 (6 bases). The CDR3 is 14 residues long. Germline loops: CDR1 SGHDN, CDR2 FVKESK. V was clipped by 4 bases and J by 4 bases, with 11 bases between them. In DNA, the CDR3 is TGTGCCAGCAGCCTCTTCCAGGGGGGAAACACCATATATTTT. It specifies CASSLFQGGNTIYF.

V gene TRBV7-9 combines with J gene TRBJ1-5; D remains ambiguous. Germline V CDR1 and CDR2: SEHNR, FQNEAQ (reference sequence). V was pared by 4 bases and J by 4 bases, with 23 bases between. This CDR3 is built from 18 residues. CDR3 coding DNA: TGTGCCAGCAGCTCTAACTATGGGGAAAGGGCTCATAATCAGCCCCAGCATTTT. Encoded protein: CASSSNYGERAHNQPQHF. Together with reference TRBV7-9 and TRBJ1-5, the CDR3 gives the full variable domain: DTGVSQNPRHKITKRGQNVTFRCDPISEHNRLYWYRQTLGQGPEFLTYFQNEAQLEKSRLLSDRFSAERPKGSFSTLEIQRTEQGDSAMYLCASSSNYGERAHNQPQHFGDGTRLSIL.

The chain recombines TRBV5-6 with TRBJ2-7, with 8 bases identical to TRBD2. With 3 bases clipped from V and 3 bases from J, the junction kept 5 bases outside the gene matches. The CDR3 totals 14 residues. Germline V gene lookup returns CDR1 SGHDT and CDR2 YYEEEE. CDR3 DNA sequence: TGTGCCAGCAGCTGGGCTAGCGGGTTCTACGAGCAGTACTTC. Amino acid sequence: CASSWASGFYEQYF.

The CDR3 loop reads CASSADTQETQYF. The CDR3 DNA reads TGTGCCAGCAGTGCCGACACTCAAGAGACCCAGTACTTC. This chain joins TRBV6-5 and TRBJ2-5; D uncertain. The V end lost 5 bases, the J end lost 2 bases, and 9 bases lay between the germline ends. CDR1 is MNHEY and CDR2 is SVGAGI in the germline V gene. CDR3 length: 13 residues.

This clone came up once. The chain joins TRBV10-3 to TRBJ1-2; D might be TRBD1 (6 bases). CDR1 ENHRY and CDR2 SYGVKD come from the germline V gene. V shed 6 bases and J shed 3 bases, with 17 bases lying between them. CDR3 length: 15 residues. The CDR3: CAIRKGVQGDYGYTF. The CDR3 region has the DNA TGTGCCATCAGGAAGGGCGTACAGGGAGACTATGGCTACACCTTC.

The chain recombines TRBV19 with TRBJ2-7; D gene uncertain. In germline, CDR1 is LNHDA, CDR2 SQIVND (reference sequence). CDR3 size: 11 residues. The V end lost 4 bases, the J end lost 3 bases, and 4 bases lay between the germline ends. CDR3 in amino acids: CASSRGYEQYF. The CDR3 DNA sequence: TGTGCCAGTAGTAGGGGCTACGAGCAGTACTTC.

The chain employs TRBV10-3 and TRBJ2-1, with D possibly TRBD1 on 6 matching bases. The CDR3 contains 13 residues. Germline lookup yields CDR1 ENHRY and CDR2 SYGVKD. V lost 2 bases, J lost 8 bases, and 10 bases lay in between. The CDR3 reads CAISEAGVDEQFF. The CDR3 DNA reads TGTGCCATCAGTGAGGCAGGGGTCGATGAGCAGTTCTTC.

The rearrangement joins TRBV4-2 to TRBJ2-7, with 11 positions matching TRBD2. Germline V gene lookup returns CDR1 LGHNA and CDR2 YNFKEQ. After removal of 0 bases from V and 7 bases from J, the junction contained 11 bases not matched to a gene. CDR3 length equals 17 residues. This CDR3 reads CASSQDWALAGGQEQYF. CDR3 nucleotides: TGTGCCAGCAGCCAAGATTGGGCCCTAGCGGGAGGACAGGAGCAGTACTTC.

V is TRBV27 and J is TRBJ2-1, with 8 positions matching TRBD1. The CDR3 consists of 14 residues. CDR1 is MNHEY and CDR2 is SMNVEV in the germline V gene (reference sequence). V gave up 2 bases and J gave up 5 bases; unmatched junction bases: 2. The CDR3 DNA reads as TGTGCCAGCAGTTTAGGGACAGGACACAATGAGCAGTTCTTC. Its protein is CASSLGTGHNEQFF.

The chain recombines TRBV5-8 with TRBJ2-7; 10 bases agree with TRBD2. The V gene's germline CDR1 is SGHTS and CDR2 YDEGEE. V was clipped by 0 bases and J by 5 bases; unmatched bases: 2. This CDR3 is 14 amino acids long. CDR3 sequence reads: CASSLASGGNEQYF. CDR3 sequence (DNA): TGTGCCAGCAGCTTGGCTAGCGGGGGAAACGAGCAGTACTTC.

This chain joins TRBV29-1 and TRBJ2-7; no firm D call. The CDR3 is 11 amino acids. Trimming left V 5 bases short and J 3 bases short, with 8 bases between. The V gene's germline CDR1 is SQVTM and CDR2 ANQGSEA. The CDR3 sequence: CSVTELYEQYF. As DNA, the CDR3 is TGCAGCGTTACTGAGCTCTACGAGCAGTACTTC.

The genes are TRBV4-1 and TRBJ2-7; 10 nucleotides line up with TRBD2. V gave up 4 bases and J gave up 4 bases; unmatched junction bases: 10. The V gene's germline CDR1 is MGHRA and CDR2 YSYEKL. CDR3 length: 16 residues. Here the CDR3 reads CASSRNTAGGGYEQYF. CDR3 DNA sequence: TGCGCCAGCAGCCGGAACACAGCGGGAGGGGGGTACGAGCAGTACTTC.

V usage is TRBV30 and J usage is TRBJ1-5, with D perhaps TRBD1 (6 bases). CDR3 length equals 12 residues. Germline values: CDR1 GTSNPN, CDR2 SVGIG (reference sequence). V was trimmed by 3 bases and J by 6 bases, leaving 9 bases between them. Written as DNA, the CDR3 is TGTGCCTGGAGAAAACAGGGTCAGCCCCAGCATTTT. Translating gives CAWRKQGQPQHF.